The sequence of this TCR beta chain was determined in a study of post-analysis software for immune sequencing data (dated by TCRdb to the mid-2010s). About the investigation overall: Recorded disease courses included relapsing-remitting, secondary progressive and progressive-relapsing multiple sclerosis, with some patients lacking subtype annotation. The multiple sclerosis patient repertoires were compared with more than 10 previously published healthy control repertoires from donors aged about 6 to 26 years. A subset of samples was prepared in parallel using single-end sample barcoding, then pooled and co-amplified after Illumina adapter ligation. Points the paper makes about the study in general: Strong co-clustering of samples prepared in the same batch was shown by direct clustering with F measure, prompting a batch-effect correction. Normalized Chao1 diversity was significantly lower in multiple sclerosis patients than controls, suggesting substantial peripheral T-cell clonal expansion. The multiple sclerosis patient group was slightly younger than the control group. Roughly 5 TRBV segments, including TRBV5-6, TRBV5-1 and TRBV20-1, were significantly more frequent in patients than controls.

TCR beta repertoires were profiled from peripheral blood of 10 to 15 young patients with multiple sclerosis to demonstrate the VDJtools post-analysis software. The multiple sclerosis patients were children and adolescents between roughly 6 and 17 years of age. Library creation used PCR. These reads were obtained on an Illumina HiSeq 2500. To reduce PCR and sequencing biases, unique molecular identifiers were incorporated into the TCR beta cDNA libraries. Approximately 500,000 cDNA molecules were obtained per 1 to 10 million input T cells, so each molecule approximated one T cell. Patient libraries were prepared and sequenced with the same protocol used for the earlier healthy control dataset. Samples belonging to the same batch were prepared together, multiplexed and sequenced on a shared HiSeq lane. On the study's bioinformatics: MIGEC was used to process the raw barcoded reads, and molecular identifier groups with only a single read were discarded before consensus assembly and CDR3 extraction. VDJtools was used for post-analysis of the clonotype tables, with diversity normalized by down-sampling every dataset to the smallest sample size. To correct batch-related cross-sample contamination, repertoire overlap clustering matched CDR3 amino acid sequences but not nucleotide sequences. Starting from the raw public reads, TCRdb applied fastp trimming at Q25, assembled clones with MiXCR and retained in-frame beta chains. A single entry per CDR3 protein holds the most common genes and DNA from its merged rows. In this record, the V and J calls reflect TCRdb's handling and not the investigators' own analysis. For this sample there are about half a million distinct CDR3 sequences; 30% to 40% appear just once. The ten most abundant clones make up under 7% of the sample.

The CDR3, from cysteine to phenylalanine, totals 14 residues. The sequence is cut down to CDR3 DNA, 42 bases in frame from base 1. The V end loses 3 bases and the J end loses 4 bases, and a stretch of 14 bases separates them. Via the germline V gene (reference sequence), CDR1 is DFQATT and CDR2 SNEGSKA. Only a few counts were recorded for this clonotype. No antigen is known for it. This may arise from a read error, as a much more abundant clone is one base away. The sample was blood. In this chain, TRBV20-1 is recombined with TRBJ2-3; tentative D gene TRBD2, with 6 bases matching. The clonotype comes from a girl aged 2-17 years with multiple sclerosis. At the DNA level, the sequence is TGCAGTGCTAGTGCGGGACTCGGCGCAGATACGCAGTATTTT. The resulting protein is CSASAGLGADTQYF.